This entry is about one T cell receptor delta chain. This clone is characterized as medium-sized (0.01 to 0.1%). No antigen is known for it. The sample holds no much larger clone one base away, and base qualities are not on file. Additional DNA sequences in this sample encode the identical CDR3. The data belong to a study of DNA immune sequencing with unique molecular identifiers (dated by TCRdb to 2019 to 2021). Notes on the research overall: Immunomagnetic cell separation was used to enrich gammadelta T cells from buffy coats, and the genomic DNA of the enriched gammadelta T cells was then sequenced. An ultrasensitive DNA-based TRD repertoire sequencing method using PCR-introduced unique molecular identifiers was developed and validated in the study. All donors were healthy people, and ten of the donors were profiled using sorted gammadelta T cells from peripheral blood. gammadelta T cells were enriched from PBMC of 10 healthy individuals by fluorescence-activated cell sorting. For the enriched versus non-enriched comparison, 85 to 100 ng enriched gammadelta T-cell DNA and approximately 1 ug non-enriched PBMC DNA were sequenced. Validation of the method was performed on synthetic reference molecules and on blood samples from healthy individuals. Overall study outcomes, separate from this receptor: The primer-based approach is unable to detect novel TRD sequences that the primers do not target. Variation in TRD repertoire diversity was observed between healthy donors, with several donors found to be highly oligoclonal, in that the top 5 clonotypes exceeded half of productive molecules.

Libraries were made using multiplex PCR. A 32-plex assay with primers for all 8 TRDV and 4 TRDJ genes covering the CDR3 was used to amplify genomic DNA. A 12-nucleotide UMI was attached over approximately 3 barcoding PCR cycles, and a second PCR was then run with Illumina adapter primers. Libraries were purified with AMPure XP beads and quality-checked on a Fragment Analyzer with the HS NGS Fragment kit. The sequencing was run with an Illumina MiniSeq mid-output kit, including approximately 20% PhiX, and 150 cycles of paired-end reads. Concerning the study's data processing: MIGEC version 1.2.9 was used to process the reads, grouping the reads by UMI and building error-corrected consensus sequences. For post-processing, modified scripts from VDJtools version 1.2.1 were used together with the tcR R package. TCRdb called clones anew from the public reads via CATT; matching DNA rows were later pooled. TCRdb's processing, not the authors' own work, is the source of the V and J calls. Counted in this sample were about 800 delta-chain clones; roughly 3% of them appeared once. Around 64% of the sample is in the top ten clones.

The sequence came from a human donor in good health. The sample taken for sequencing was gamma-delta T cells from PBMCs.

The CDR3 here reads CACEGLGDKSSWDTRQMFF. The bases read TGTGCCTGTGAAGGGCTGGGGGATAAGAGCTCCTGGGACACCCGACAGATGTTTTTC. The chain is assembled from TRDV2 and TRDJ3; 10 central nucleotides agree with TRDD3. The CDR3, cysteine through phenylalanine, is 19 amino acids long. The kept DNA is CDR3 alone, 57 bases in frame from the first base. Clipping removes 4 bases from V and 0 bases from J, with 8 as the unmatched junction base count. Based on the germline V gene, the CDR1 and CDR2 sequences are GEAIGNYY and EKD.